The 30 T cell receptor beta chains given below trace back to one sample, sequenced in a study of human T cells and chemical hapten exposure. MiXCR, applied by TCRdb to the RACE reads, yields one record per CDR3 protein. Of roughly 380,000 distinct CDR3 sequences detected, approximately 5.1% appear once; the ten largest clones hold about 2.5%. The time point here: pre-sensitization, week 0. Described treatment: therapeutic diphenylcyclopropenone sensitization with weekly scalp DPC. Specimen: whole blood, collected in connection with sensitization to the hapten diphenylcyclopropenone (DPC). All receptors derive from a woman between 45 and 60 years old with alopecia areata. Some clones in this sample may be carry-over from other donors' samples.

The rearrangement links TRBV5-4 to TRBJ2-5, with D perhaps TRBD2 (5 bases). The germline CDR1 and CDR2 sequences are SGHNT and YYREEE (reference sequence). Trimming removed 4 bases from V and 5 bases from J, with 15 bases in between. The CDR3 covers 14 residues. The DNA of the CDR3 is TGTGCCAGCAGCATCGGACGACCGGGGGAGACCCAGTACTTC. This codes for CASSIGRPGETQYF. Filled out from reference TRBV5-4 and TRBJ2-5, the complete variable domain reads ETGVTQSPTHLIKTRGQQVTLRCSSQSGHNTVSWYQQALGQGPQFIFQYYREEENGRGNFPPRFSGLQFPNYSSELNVNALELDDSALYLCASSIGRPGETQYFGPGTRLLVL.

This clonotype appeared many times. The CDR3, as DNA: TGTGCTAGTGGTTTATCCGGGACTAGCGGGTACCAAGAGACCCAGTACTTC. Residues: CASGLSGTSGYQETQYF. V usage is TRBV12-5 and J usage is TRBJ2-5; 12 positions match TRBD2. V was clipped by 3 bases and J by 0 bases; unmatched bases: 5. CDR1 and CDR2 (germline): LGHNT, FRNRAP. The CDR3 is made up of 17 amino acids.

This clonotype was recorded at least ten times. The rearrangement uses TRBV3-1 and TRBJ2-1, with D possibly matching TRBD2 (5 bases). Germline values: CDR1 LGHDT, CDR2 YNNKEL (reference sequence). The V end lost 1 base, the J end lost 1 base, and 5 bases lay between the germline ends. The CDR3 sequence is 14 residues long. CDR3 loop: CASSQAGSYNEQFF. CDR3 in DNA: TGTGCCAGCAGCCAAGCGGGATCCTACAATGAGCAGTTCTTC.

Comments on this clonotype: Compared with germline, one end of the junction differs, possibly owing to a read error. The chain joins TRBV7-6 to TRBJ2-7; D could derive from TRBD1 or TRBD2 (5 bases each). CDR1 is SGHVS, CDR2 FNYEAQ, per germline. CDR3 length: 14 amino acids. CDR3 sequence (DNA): TGTGCCGGCAGCCCCCCCGGGACCACCTACGAGCAGTACTTC. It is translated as CAGSPPGTTYEQYF. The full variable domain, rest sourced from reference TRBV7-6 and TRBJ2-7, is GAGVSQSPRYKVTKRGQDVALRCDPISGHVSLYWYRQALGQGPEFLTYFNYEAQQDKSGLPNDRFSAERPEGSISTLTIQRTEQRDSAMYRCAGSPPGTTYEQYFGPGTRLTVT.

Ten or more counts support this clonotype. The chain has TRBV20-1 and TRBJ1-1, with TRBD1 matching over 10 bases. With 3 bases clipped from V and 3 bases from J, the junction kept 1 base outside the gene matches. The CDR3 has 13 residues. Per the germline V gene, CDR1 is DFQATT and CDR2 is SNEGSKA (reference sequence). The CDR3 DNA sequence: TGCAGTGCTAGTGGACAGGGGGACACTGAAGCTTTCTTT. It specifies CSASGQGDTEAFF.

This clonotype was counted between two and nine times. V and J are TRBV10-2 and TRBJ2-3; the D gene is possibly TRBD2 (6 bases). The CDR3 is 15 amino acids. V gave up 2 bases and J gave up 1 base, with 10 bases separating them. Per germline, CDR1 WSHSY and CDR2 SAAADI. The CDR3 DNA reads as TGCGCCAGCAGTGAGCCGGGACTTCGCACAGATACGCAGTATTTT. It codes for CASSEPGLRTDTQYF.

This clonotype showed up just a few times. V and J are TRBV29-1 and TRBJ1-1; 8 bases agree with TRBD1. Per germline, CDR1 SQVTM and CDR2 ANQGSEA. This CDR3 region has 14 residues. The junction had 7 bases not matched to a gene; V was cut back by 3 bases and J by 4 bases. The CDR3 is CSVDQPGGVTEAFF. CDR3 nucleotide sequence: TGCAGCGTTGACCAACCAGGGGGCGTCACTGAAGCTTTCTTT.

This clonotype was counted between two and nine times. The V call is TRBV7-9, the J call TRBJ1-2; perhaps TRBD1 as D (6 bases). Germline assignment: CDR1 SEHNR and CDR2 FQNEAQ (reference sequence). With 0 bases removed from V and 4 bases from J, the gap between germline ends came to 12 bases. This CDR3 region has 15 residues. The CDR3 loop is CASSLADGQLYGYTF. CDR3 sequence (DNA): TGTGCCAGCAGCTTAGCGGACGGACAGCTCTATGGCTACACCTTC.

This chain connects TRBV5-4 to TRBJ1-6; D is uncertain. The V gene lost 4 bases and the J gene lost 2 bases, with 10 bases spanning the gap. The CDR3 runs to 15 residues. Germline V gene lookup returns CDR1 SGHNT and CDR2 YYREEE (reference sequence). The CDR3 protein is CASSPPGAYNSPLHF. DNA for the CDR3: TGTGCCAGCAGCCCCCCGGGAGCCTATAATTCACCCCTCCACTTT.

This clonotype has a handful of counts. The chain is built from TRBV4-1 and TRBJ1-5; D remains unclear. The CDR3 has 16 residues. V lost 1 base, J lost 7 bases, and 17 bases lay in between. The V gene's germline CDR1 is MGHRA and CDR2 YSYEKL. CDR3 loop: CASSQVQDPWNQPQHF. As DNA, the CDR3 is TGCGCCAGCAGCCAAGTCCAGGACCCTTGGAACCAGCCCCAGCATTTT.

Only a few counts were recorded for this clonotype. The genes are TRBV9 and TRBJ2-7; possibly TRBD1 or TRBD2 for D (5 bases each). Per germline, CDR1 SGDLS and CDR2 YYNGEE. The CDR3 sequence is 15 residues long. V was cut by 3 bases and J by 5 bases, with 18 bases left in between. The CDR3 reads CASSGGTDPLHEQYF. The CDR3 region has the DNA TGTGCCAGCAGCGGAGGGACCGACCCACTCCACGAGCAGTACTTC.

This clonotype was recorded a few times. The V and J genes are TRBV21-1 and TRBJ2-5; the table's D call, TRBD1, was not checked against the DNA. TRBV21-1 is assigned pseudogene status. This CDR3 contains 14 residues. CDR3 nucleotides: TGTGCCAGCAGCAAAGGACAGGGCCCACCGGCCCAGTACTTC. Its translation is CASSKGQGPPAQYF.

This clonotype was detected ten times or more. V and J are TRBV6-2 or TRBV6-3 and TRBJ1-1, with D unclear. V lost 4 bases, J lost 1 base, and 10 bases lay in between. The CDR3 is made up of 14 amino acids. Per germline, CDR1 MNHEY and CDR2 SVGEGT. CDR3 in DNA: TGTGCCAGCAGTTCGCACACGACGAACACTGAAGCTTTCTTT. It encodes CASSSHTTNTEAFF.

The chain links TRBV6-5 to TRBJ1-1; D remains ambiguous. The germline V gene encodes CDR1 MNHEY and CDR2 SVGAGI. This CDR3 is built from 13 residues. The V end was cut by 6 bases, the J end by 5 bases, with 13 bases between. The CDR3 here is CASSPTFDTEAFF. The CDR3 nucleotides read TGTGCCAGCAGCCCGACGTTTGATACTGAAGCTTTCTTT.

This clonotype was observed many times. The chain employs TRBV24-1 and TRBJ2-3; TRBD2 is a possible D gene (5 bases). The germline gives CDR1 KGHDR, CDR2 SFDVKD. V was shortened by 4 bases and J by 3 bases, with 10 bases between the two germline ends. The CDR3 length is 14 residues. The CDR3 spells CATSEGVRTDTQYF. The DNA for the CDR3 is TGTGCCACCAGTGAGGGAGTAAGGACAGATACGCAGTATTTT.

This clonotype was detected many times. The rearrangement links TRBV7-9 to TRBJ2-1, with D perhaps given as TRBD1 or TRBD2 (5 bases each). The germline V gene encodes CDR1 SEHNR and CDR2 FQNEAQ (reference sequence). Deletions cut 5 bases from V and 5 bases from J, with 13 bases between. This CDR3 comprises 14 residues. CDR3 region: CASSEGTTDNEQFF. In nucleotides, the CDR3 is TGTGCCAGCAGCGAGGGGACGACAGACAATGAGCAGTTCTTC.

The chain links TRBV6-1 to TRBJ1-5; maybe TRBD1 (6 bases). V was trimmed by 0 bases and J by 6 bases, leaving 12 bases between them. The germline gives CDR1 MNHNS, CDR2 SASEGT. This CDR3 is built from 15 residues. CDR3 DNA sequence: TGTGCCAGCAGTGAAGCCGGGGGGCTGGGTCAGCCCCAGCATTTT. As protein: CASSEAGGLGQPQHF.

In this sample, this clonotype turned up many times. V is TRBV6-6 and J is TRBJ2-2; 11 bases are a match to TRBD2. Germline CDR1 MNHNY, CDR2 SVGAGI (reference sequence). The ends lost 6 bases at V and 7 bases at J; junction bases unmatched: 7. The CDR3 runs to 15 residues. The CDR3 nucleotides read TGTGCCAGCAGAAGTAGCGGGAGGGCCGTCGGGGAGCTGTTTTTT. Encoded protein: CASRSSGRAVGELFF.

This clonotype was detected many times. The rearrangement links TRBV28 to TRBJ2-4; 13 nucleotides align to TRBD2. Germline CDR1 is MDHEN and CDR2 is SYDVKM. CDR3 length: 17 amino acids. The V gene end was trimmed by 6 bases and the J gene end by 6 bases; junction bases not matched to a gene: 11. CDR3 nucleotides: TGTGCCAGCAGCACTAGCGGGAGGGCCGAACGACGAAACATTCAGTACTTC. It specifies CASSTSGRAERRNIQYF.

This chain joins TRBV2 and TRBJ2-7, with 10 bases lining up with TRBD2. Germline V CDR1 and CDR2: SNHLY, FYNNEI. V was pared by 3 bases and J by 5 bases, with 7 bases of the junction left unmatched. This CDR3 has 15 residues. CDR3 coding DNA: TGTGCCAGCAGTGACCCTAGCGGGAGTCCCCACGAGCAGTACTTC. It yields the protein CASSDPSGSPHEQYF.

The CDR3 loop reads CSATKDTSTDTQYF. The CDR3 DNA follows: TGCAGTGCTACAAAGGATACTAGCACAGATACGCAGTATTTT. The chain is built from TRBV20-1 and TRBJ2-3, with D uncertain. CDR3 length equals 14 residues. Germline V lookup: CDR1 DFQATT, CDR2 SNEGSKA (reference sequence). V was cut by 4 bases and J by 0 bases, with 11 bases left in between.

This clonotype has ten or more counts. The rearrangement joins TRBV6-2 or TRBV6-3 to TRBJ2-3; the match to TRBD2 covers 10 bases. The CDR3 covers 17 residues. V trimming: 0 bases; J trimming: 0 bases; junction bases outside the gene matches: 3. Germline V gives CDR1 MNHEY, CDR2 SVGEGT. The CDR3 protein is CASSYSSGGTSTDTQYF. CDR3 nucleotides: TGTGCCAGCAGTTACTCTAGCGGGGGGACTAGCACAGATACGCAGTATTTT.

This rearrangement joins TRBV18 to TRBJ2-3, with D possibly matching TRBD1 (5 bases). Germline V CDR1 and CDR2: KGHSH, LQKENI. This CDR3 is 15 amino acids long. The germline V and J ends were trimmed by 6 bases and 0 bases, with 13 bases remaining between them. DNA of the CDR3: TGTGCCAGCTCCCAATCTCCAGGGAGCACAGATACGCAGTATTTT. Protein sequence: CASSQSPGSTDTQYF. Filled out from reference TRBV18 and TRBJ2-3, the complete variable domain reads NAGVMQNPRHLVRRRGQEARLRCSPMKGHSHVYWYRQLPEEGLKFMVYLQKENIIDESGMPKERFSAEFPKEGPSILRIQQVVRGDSAAYFCASSQSPGSTDTQYFGPGTRLTVL.

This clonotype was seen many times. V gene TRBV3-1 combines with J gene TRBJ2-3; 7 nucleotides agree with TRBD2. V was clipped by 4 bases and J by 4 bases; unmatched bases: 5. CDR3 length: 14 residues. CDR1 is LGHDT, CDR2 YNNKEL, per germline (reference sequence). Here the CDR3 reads CASSPREKADTQYF. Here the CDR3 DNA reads TGTGCCAGCAGCCCGCGGGAGAAAGCAGATACGCAGTATTTT.

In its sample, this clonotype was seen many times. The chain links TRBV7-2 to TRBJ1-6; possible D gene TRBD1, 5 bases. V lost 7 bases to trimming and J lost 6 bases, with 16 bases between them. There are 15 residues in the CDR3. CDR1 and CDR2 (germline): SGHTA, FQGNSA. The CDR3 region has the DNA TGTGCCAGCACCCCATGGCGGCAGGGTAATTCACCCCTCCACTTT. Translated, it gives CASTPWRQGNSPLHF. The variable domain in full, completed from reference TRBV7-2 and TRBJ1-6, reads GAGVSQSPSNKVTEKGKDVELRCDPISGHTALYWYRQSLGQGLEFLIYFQGNSAPDKSGLPSDRFSAERTGGSVSTLTIQRTQQEDSAVYLCASTPWRQGNSPLHFGNGTRLTVT.

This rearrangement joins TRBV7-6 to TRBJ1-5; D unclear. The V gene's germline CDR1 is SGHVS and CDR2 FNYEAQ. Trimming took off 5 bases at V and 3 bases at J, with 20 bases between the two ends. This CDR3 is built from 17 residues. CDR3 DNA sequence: TGTGCCAGCAGCCTTTTCCCCCCAGCTTCCAACAATCAGCCCCAGCATTTT. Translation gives CASSLFPPASNNQPQHF.

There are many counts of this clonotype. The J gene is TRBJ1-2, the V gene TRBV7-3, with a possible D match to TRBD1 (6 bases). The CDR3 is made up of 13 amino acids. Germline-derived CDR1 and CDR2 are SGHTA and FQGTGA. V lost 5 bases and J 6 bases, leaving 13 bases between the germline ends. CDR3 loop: CASSLRGGDGYTF. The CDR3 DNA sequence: TGTGCCAGCAGCCTTAGGGGGGGCGATGGCTACACCTTC.

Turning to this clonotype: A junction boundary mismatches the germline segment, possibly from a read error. The DNA of the CDR3 is TGTGCCAGCCGCCTAGGGGGGAGTCAGCCCCGGCATTTT. It is translated as CASRLGGSQPRHF. The chain links TRBV12-3 or TRBV12-4 to TRBJ1-5, with D possibly matching TRBD1 (6 bases). The CDR3 extends over 13 amino acids.

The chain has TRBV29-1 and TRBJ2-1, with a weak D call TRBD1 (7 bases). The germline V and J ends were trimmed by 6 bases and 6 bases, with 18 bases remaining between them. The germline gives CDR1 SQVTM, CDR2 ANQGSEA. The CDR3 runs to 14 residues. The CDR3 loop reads CSVLRGSGGNEQFF. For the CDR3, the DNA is TGCAGCGTCCTCCGGGGGTCAGGGGGCAATGAGCAGTTCTTC.

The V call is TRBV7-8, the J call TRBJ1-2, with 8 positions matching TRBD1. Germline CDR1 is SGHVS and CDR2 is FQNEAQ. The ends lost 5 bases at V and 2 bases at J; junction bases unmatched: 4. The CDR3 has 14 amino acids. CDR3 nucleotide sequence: TGTGCCAGCAGCGGAGACAGGGGAAACTATGGCTACACCTTC. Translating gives CASSGDRGNYGYTF.